This T cell receptor (beta chain) was documented in a study of blood T cell repertoires in COVID-19. TCRdb's copy holds only in-frame clones and misses some; the assay was immunoSEQ multiplex PCR. Of approximately 290,000 clones detected, nearly 90% appear once; the ten largest clones hold over 3.5%. Comment on this clone: Other DNA sequences of this sample code for an identical CDR3.

The clonotype comes from a woman younger than 30 with acute COVID-19. The material sequenced was PBMCs or T cells enriched from blood (not recorded which).

The CDR3 region is CASSIRGSGNTIYF. The DNA for the CDR3 is TGTGCCAGTAGTATCAGGGGCTCTGGAAACACCATATATTTT. The chain has TRBV19 and TRBJ1-3; tentative D call: TRBD1 (6 bases). This CDR3 is 14 amino acids long. Germline V lookup: CDR1 LNHDA, CDR2 SQIVND (reference sequence). Trimming cost V 3 bases and J 0 bases, with 6 bases left between them.